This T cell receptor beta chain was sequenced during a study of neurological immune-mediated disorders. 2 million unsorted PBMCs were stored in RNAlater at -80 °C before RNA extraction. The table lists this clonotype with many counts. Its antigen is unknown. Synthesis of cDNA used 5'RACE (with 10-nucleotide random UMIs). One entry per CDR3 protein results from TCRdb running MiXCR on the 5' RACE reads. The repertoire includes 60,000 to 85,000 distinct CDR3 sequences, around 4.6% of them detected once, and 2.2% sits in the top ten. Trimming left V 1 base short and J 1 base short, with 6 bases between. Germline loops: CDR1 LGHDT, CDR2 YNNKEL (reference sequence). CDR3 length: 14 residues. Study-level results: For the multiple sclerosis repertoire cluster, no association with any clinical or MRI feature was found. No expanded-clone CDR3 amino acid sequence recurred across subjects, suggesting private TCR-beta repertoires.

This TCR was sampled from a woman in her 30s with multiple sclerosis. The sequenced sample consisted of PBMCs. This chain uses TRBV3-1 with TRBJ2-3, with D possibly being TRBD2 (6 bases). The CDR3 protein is CASSQAGGTDTQYF. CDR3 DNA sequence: TGTGCCAGCAGCCAAGCGGGGGGCACAGATACGCAGTATTTT.